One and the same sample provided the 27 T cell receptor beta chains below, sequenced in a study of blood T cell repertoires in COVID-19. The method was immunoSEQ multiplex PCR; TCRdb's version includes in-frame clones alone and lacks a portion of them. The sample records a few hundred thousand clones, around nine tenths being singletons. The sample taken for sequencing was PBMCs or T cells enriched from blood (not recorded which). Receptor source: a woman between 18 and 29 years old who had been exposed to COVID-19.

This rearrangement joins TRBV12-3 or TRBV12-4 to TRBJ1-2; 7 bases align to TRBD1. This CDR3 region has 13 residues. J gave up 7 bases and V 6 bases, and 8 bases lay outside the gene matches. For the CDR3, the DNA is TGTGCCAGCAGGAATACAGGGGCCAGTGGCTACACCTTC. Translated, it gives CASRNTGASGYTF.

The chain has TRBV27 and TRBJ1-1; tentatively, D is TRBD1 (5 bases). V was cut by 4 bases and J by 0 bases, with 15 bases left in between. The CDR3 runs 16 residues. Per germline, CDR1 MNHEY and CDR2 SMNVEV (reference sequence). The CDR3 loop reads CASSSTALSLNTEAFF. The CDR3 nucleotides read TGTGCCAGCAGTTCGACAGCCCTATCCTTGAACACTGAAGCTTTCTTT.

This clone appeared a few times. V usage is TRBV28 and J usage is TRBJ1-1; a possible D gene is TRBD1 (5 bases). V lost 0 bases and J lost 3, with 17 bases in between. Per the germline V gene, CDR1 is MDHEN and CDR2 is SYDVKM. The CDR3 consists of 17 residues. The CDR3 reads CASSLWQGGSGDTEAFF. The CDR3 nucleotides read TGTGCCAGCAGTTTATGGCAGGGTGGATCGGGCGACACTGAAGCTTTCTTT.

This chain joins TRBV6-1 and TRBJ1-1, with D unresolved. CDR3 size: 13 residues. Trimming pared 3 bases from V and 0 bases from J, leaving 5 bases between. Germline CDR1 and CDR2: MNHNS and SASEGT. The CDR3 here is CASSDSLNTEAFF. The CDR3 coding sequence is TGTGCCAGCAGTGACAGTCTGAACACTGAAGCTTTCTTT.

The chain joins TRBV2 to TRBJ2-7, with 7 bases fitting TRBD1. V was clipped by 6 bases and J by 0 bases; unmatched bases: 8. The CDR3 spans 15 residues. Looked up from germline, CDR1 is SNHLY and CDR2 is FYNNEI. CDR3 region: CASREGQIPSYEQYF. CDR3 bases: TGTGCCAGCAGAGAGGGACAGATACCCTCCTACGAGCAGTACTTC.

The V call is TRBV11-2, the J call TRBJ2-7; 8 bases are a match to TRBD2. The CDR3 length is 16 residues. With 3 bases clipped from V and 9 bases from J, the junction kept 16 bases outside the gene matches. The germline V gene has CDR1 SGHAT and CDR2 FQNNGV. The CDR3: CASSLGTTPGLGVQYF. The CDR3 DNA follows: TGTGCCAGCAGCTTGGGGACTACTCCGGGACTAGGGGTGCAGTACTTC.

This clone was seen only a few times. CDR3 residues: CSASDTGTGDNSPLHF. Here the CDR3 DNA reads TGCAGTGCTAGTGACACAGGGACAGGGGATAATTCACCCCTCCACTTT. This chain uses TRBV20-1 with TRBJ1-6; TRBD1 aligns across 10 bases. The V and J ends lost 3 bases and 5 bases, in that order; junction bases with no gene match: 7. The length of the CDR3 is 16 residues. The germline V gene has CDR1 DFQATT and CDR2 SNEGSKA (reference sequence).

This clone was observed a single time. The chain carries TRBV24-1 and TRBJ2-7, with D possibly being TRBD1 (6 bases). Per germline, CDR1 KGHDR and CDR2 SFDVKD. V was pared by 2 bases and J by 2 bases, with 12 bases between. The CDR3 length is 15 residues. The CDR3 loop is CATSDSRDITYEQYF. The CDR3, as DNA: TGTGCCACCAGTGATTCCCGGGACATTACCTACGAGCAGTACTTC.

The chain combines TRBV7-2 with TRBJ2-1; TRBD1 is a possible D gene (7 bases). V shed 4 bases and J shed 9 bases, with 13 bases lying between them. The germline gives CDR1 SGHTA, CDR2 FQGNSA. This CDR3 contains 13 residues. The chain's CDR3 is CASSSGRGVEQFF. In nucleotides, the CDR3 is TGTGCCAGCAGCTCCGGCAGGGGGGTTGAGCAGTTCTTC.

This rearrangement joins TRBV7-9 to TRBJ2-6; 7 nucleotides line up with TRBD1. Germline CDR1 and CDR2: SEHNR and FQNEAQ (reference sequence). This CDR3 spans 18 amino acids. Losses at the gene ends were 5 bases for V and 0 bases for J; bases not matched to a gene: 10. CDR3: CASSISGGFFSGANVLTF. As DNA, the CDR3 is TGTGCCAGCAGCATTTCAGGGGGTTTCTTCTCTGGGGCCAACGTCCTGACTTTC.

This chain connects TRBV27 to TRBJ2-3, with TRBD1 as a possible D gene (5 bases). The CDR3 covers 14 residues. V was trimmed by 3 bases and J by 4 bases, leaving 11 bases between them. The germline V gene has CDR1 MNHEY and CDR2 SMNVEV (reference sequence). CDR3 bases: TGTGCCAGCAGTTTTCAGGGAAAGTCAGATACGCAGTATTTT. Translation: CASSFQGKSDTQYF.

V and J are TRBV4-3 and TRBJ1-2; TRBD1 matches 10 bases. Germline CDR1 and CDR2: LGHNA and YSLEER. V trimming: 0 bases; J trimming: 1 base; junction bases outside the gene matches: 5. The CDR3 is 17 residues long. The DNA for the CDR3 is TGCGCCAGCAGCCAAGACGTAGGGACAGGGGTTAACTATGGCTACACCTTC. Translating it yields CASSQDVGTGVNYGYTF.

The CDR3 region is CASSSMQSTVSNYGYTF. CDR3 coding DNA: TGTGCCAGCAGCTCTATGCAATCGACAGTCAGTAACTATGGCTACACCTTC. This sequence joins TRBV7-8 and TRBJ1-2; possibly TRBD1 for D (5 bases). Per the germline V gene, CDR1 is SGHVS and CDR2 is FQNEAQ. This CDR3 region has 17 residues. V was pared by 4 bases and J by 1 base, with 19 bases between.

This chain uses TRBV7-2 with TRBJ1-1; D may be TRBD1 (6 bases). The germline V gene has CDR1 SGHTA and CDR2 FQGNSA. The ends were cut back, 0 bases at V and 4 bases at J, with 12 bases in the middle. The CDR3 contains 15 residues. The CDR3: CASSLAQGLGTEAFF. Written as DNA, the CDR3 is TGTGCCAGCAGCTTAGCGCAGGGGCTGGGCACTGAAGCTTTCTTT.

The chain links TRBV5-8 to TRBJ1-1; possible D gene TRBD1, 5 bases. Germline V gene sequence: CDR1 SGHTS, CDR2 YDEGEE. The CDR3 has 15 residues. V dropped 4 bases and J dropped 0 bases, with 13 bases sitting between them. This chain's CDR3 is CASSPGAGVNTEAFF. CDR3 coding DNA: TGTGCCAGCAGCCCTGGGGCAGGCGTGAACACTGAAGCTTTCTTT.

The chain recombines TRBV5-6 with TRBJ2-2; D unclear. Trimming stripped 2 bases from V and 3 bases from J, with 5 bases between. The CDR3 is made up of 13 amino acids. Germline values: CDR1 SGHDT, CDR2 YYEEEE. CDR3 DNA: TGTGCCAGCAGCTTCCGGGACACCGGGGAGCTGTTTTTT. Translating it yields CASSFRDTGELFF.

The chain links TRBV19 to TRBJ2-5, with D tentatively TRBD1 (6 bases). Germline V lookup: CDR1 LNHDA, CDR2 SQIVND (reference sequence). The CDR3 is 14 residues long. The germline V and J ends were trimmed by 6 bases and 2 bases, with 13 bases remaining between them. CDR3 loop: CASRPQTGQETQYF. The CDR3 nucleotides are TGTGCCAGTAGACCACAGACAGGTCAAGAGACCCAGTACTTC.

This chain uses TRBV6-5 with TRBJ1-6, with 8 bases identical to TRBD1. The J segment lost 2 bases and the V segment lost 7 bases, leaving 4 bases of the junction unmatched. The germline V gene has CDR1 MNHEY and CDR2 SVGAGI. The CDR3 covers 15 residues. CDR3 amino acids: CASNPTGAYNSPLHF. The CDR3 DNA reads TGTGCCAGCAATCCGACAGGGGCCTATAATTCACCCCTCCACTTT.

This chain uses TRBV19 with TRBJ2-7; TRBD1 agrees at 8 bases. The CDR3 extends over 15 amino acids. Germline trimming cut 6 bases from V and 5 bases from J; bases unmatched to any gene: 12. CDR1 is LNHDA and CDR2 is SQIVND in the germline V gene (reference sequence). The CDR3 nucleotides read TGTGCCAGTAGCGAACCCGACAGGGGATACCACGAGCAGTACTTC. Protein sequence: CASSEPDRGYHEQYF.

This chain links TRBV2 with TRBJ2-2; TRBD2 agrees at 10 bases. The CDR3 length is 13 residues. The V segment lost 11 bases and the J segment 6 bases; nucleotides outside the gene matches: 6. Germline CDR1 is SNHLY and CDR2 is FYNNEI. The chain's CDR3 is CAGSSGSAGELFF. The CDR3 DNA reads TGTGCCGGATCTAGCGGGAGTGCCGGGGAGCTGTTTTTT.

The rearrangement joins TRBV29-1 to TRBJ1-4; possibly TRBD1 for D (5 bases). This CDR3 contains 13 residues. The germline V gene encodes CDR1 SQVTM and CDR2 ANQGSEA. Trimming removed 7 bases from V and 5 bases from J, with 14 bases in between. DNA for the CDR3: TGCAGCGCCCTACGGGGGGGAAATGAAAAACTGTTTTTT. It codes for CSALRGGNEKLFF.

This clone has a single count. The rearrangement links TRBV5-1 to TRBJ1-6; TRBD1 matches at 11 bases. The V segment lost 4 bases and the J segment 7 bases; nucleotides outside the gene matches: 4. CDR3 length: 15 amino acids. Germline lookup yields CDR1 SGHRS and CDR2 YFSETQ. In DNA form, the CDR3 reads TGCGCCAGCAGCGCCGGACAGGGGGCGAATTCACCCCTCCACTTT. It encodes CASSAGQGANSPLHF. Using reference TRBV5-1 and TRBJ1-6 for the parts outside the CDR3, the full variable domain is KAGVTQTPRYLIKTRGQQVTLSCSPISGHRSVSWYQQTPGQGLQFLFEYFSETQRNKGNFPGRFSGRQFSNSRSEMNVSTLELGDSALYLCASSAGQGANSPLHFGNGTRLTVT.

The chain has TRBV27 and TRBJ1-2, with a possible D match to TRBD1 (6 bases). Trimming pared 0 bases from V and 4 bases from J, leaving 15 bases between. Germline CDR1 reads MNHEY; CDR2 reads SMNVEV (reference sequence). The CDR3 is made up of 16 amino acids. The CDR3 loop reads CASSLSRHRAIYGYTF. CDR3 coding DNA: TGTGCCAGCAGTTTATCAAGACACAGGGCGATCTATGGCTACACCTTC.

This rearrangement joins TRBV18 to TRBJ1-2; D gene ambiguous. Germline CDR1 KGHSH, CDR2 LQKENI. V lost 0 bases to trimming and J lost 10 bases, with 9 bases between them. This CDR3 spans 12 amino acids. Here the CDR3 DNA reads TGTGCCAGCTCACCACCGTACAGTCCCTACACCTTC. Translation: CASSPPYSPYTF. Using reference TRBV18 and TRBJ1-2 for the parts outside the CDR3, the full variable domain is NAGVMQNPRHLVRRRGQEARLRCSPMKGHSHVYWYRQLPEEGLKFMVYLQKENIIDESGMPKERFSAEFPKEGPSILRIQQVVRGDSAAYFCASSPPYSPYTFGSGTRLTVV.

CDR3 amino acids: CASRYTGDYEQYF. CDR3 bases: TGCGCCAGCAGATATACAGGGGACTACGAGCAGTACTTC. The V and J genes are TRBV5-1 and TRBJ2-7; 7 bases are a match to TRBD1. Germline V CDR1 and CDR2: SGHRS, YFSETQ. The CDR3 is 13 residues long. Trimming cost V 5 bases and J 3 bases; bases outside gene matches: 5.

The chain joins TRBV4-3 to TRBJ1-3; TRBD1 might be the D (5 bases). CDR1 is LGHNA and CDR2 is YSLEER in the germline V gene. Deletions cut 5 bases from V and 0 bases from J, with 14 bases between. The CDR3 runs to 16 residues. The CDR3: CASSLRQLSSGNTIYF. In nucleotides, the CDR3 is TGCGCCAGCAGCTTGCGACAGCTGAGCTCTGGAAACACCATATATTTT.

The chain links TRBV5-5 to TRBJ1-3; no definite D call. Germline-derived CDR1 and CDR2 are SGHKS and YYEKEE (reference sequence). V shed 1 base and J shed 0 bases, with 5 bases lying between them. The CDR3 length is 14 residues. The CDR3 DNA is TGTGCCAGCAGCTTGTTAATCTCTGGAAACACCATATATTTT. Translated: CASSLLISGNTIYF. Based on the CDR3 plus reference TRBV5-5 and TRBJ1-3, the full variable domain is DAGVTQSPTHLIKTRGQQVTLRCSPISGHKSVSWYQQVLGQGPQFIFQYYEKEERGRGNFPDRFSARQFPNYSSELNVNALLLGDSALYLCASSLLISGNTIYFGEGSWLTVV.